Shown below are 8 T cell receptor beta chains from a single sample sequenced in a study of T-cell reconstitution after alpha-beta-depleted transplantation in children. Unique molecular identifiers featured in how the TCRbeta library was prepared. TCRdb reprocessed the PCR reads with MiXCR, giving one entry per CDR3 protein. The sample contains over 450,000 distinct CDR3 sequences, about 10% of which appear only once. The input for sequencing was PBMCs, taken before TCRalphabeta/CD19-depleted stem cell transplant. Receptors were obtained from a child aged 2 to 15 with inherited bone marrow failure, due to receive a stem cell transplant.

This clonotype was observed at least ten times. CDR3 loop: CASSYTVAGGPTDTQYF. CDR3 nucleotides: TGCGCCAGCAGCTACACGGTAGCGGGAGGGCCGACAGATACGCAGTATTTT. V gene TRBV4-3 combines with J gene TRBJ2-3, with 11 bases aligning to TRBD2. V was pared by 5 bases and J by 3 bases, with 10 bases of the junction left unmatched. Germline CDR1 and CDR2: LGHNA and YSLEER. The CDR3 extends over 17 amino acids.

The sample holds a few counts of this clonotype. This sequence joins TRBV12-3 or TRBV12-4 and TRBJ1-1; tentatively, D is TRBD1 (6 bases). CDR3 length: 13 amino acids. Trimming took off 5 bases at V and 4 bases at J, with 11 bases between the two ends. Written as DNA, the CDR3 is TGTGCCAGCAGTCGAACAGGGTCCACTGAAGCTTTCTTT. Protein: CASSRTGSTEAFF.

This chain joins TRBV15 and TRBJ2-7, with TRBD1 as a possible D gene (6 bases). Germline CDR1 LNHNV, CDR2 YYDKDF (reference sequence). CDR3 length: 15 residues. Trimming stripped 1 base from V and 1 base from J, with 11 bases between. The CDR3 DNA follows: TGTGCCACCAGCAGAGCCAGGGGACGATCCTACGAGCAGTACTTC. Residues: CATSRARGRSYEQYF.

This clonotype was observed at least ten times. The J gene is TRBJ1-1, the V gene TRBV10-3; maybe TRBD1 (5 bases). V lost 2 bases and J lost 2, with 12 bases in between. The CDR3 is made up of 15 amino acids. Germline V gene lookup returns CDR1 ENHRY and CDR2 SYGVKD. The CDR3 nucleotides read TGTGCCATCAGTGAGCTCCAGGGCGATAACACTGAAGCTTTCTTT. Translated: CAISELQGDNTEAFF.

The V and J genes are TRBV2 and TRBJ2-5; D uncertain. Germline CDR1 SNHLY, CDR2 FYNNEI. V lost 2 bases, J lost 3 bases, and 13 bases lay in between. The CDR3 totals 15 residues. This chain's CDR3 is CASSERLPAEETQYF. The CDR3 DNA reads as TGTGCCAGCAGTGAAAGGTTACCCGCCGAAGAGACCCAGTACTTC.

V usage is TRBV10-1 and J usage is TRBJ1-1, with 10 bases matching TRBD1. In germline, CDR1 is WNHNN, CDR2 SYGVQD (reference sequence). CDR3 size: 15 residues. J was trimmed by 4 bases and V by 8 bases; bases with no gene match: 10. CDR3 sequence (DNA): TGCGCCAGCCGAACAGGGGGACAGGGGTGCACTGAAGCTTTCTTT. Amino acids: CASRTGGQGCTEAFF.

This clonotype was counted ten times or more. V usage is TRBV12-3 or TRBV12-4 and J usage is TRBJ1-2; 7 nucleotides match TRBD1. V shed 5 bases, J shed 11 bases, and the junction held 11 bases outside the gene matches. The CDR3 sequence is 13 residues long. In nucleotides, the CDR3 is TGTGCCAGCAGTGCTCAGGGGGGGTTTGGGTACACCTTC. Translated: CASSAQGGFGYTF.

The table lists this clonotype with many counts. CDR3 nucleotides: TGCAGTGCCCCCGAGGTCCGGATAAACATTCAGTACTTC. Residues: CSAPEVRINIQYF. The chain combines TRBV20-1 with TRBJ2-4; D gene unclear. V shed 6 bases and J shed 6 bases, with 15 bases lying between them. Germline V gene lookup returns CDR1 DFQATT and CDR2 SNEGSKA (reference sequence). This CDR3 contains 13 residues.